The 13 T cell receptor beta chains presented below share a single source sample, sequenced in a study of CD8+ T cells in alopecia areata. The treatment is: oral pan-JAK inhibitor, 5-10 mg twice daily. Isolated RNA was reverse transcribed into cDNA used as the sequencing template. Repertoires were generated with immunoSEQ multiplex PCR, while TCRdb's copy carries only in-frame clones and drops some. In the table there are about 160,000 clones, around three fifths of which are singletons. The sequencing used CD4+ T cells sorted from blood, collected at week 4, from a patient treated with tofacitinib. These receptors were taken from a human donor with alopecia areata.

V gene TRBV4-2 combines with J gene TRBJ1-1, with D possibly being TRBD1 (5 bases). CDR1 LGHNA and CDR2 YNFKEQ come from the germline V gene. The germline V and J ends were trimmed by 4 bases and 0 bases, with 18 bases remaining between them. The CDR3 is made up of 17 amino acids. The CDR3 DNA is TGTGCCAGCAGCCGCAATCTGGGGGGACGATTGAACACTGAAGCTTTCTTT. This codes for CASSRNLGGRLNTEAFF.

This chain joins TRBV29-1 and TRBJ1-1, with unresolved D. The V end was cut by 3 bases, the J end by 8 bases, with 4 bases between. The length of the CDR3 is 9 residues. Germline CDR1 reads SQVTM; CDR2 reads ANQGSEA. CDR3 amino acids: CSVEVEAFF. The CDR3 DNA follows: TGCAGCGTTGAGGTAGAAGCTTTCTTT.

The rearrangement links TRBV30 to TRBJ1-2, with D possibly matching TRBD1 (6 bases). Germline V gene sequence: CDR1 GTSNPN, CDR2 SVGIG (reference sequence). CDR3 size: 14 residues. Trimming took 3 bases from V and 8 from J, leaving 19 bases between them. The CDR3 sequence: CAWRVNRALGGYTF. CDR3 DNA: TGTGCCTGGAGGGTGAACAGGGCTCTTGGCGGCTACACCTTC. The variable domain in full, completed from reference TRBV30 and TRBJ1-2, reads SQTIHQWPATLVQPVGSPLSLECTVEGTSNPNLYWYRQAAGRGLQLLFYSVGIGQISSEVPQNLSASRPQDRQFILSSKKLLLSDSGFYLCAWRVNRALGGYTFGSGTRLTVV.

This chain uses TRBV5-6 with TRBJ2-5; D unclear. Between the trimmed V and J ends, which lost 3 bases and 5 bases, there was a span of 17 bases. There are 15 residues in the CDR3. Germline values: CDR1 SGHDT, CDR2 YYEEEE. CDR3 sequence: CASSSGPNGGETQYF. CDR3 nucleotides: TGTGCCAGCAGCTCAGGACCGAACGGTGGGGAGACCCAGTACTTC.

V and J are TRBV30 and TRBJ1-1; no definite D call. V lost 3 bases and J 8 bases, leaving 10 bases between the germline ends. CDR3 length: 11 amino acids. The germline gives CDR1 GTSNPN, CDR2 SVGIG (reference sequence). For the CDR3, the DNA is TGTGCCTGGAGCCGGGGAGGAGAAGCTTTCTTT. It encodes CAWSRGGEAFF. The whole variable domain, filled in from reference TRBV30 and TRBJ1-1, reads SQTIHQWPATLVQPVGSPLSLECTVEGTSNPNLYWYRQAAGRGLQLLFYSVGIGQISSEVPQNLSASRPQDRQFILSSKKLLLSDSGFYLCAWSRGGEAFFGQGTRLTVV.

The rearrangement joins TRBV4-3 to TRBJ1-1; possibly TRBD1 for D (5 bases). From germline, CDR1 is LGHNA and CDR2 YSLEER. V shed 3 bases and J shed 6 bases, with 11 bases lying between them. The CDR3 has 13 residues. CDR3 loop: CASSHGHRAEAFF. The CDR3 region has the DNA TGCGCCAGCAGCCATGGACACCGAGCTGAAGCTTTCTTT.

This clone was observed a few times. This sequence joins TRBV7-3 and TRBJ2-7; 7 bases are a match to TRBD2. Germline V CDR1 and CDR2: SGHTA, FQGTGA. V shed 8 bases, J shed 4 bases, and the junction held 8 bases outside the gene matches. The CDR3 runs to 13 residues. CDR3 sequence reads: CASSLSSGYEQYF. As DNA, the CDR3 is TGTGCCAGCTCCCTTTCTAGCGGATACGAGCAGTACTTC.

The rearrangement joins TRBV5-1 to TRBJ2-1; D is possibly TRBD1 or TRBD2 (6 bases each). CDR1 and CDR2 (germline): SGHRS, YFSETQ. The CDR3 is made up of 15 amino acids. V gave up 3 bases and J gave up 0 bases, with 10 bases separating them. CDR3 amino acids: CASSYGGLSYNEQFF. DNA for the CDR3: TGCGCCAGCAGCTACGGGGGCCTCTCCTACAATGAGCAGTTCTTC.

The chain has TRBV30 and TRBJ1-4, with unresolved D. The length of the CDR3 is 19 residues. Germline assignment: CDR1 GTSNPN and CDR2 SVGIG (reference sequence). Deletions cut 0 bases from V and 0 bases from J, with 20 bases between. The CDR3 here is CAWSVVSSLDWSTNEKLFF. The CDR3 DNA follows: TGTGCCTGGAGTGTAGTTTCGTCTTTGGACTGGTCAACTAATGAAAAACTGTTTTTT.

The gene calls are TRBV30 and TRBJ1-4; TRBD1 might be the D (5 bases). From germline, CDR1 is GTSNPN and CDR2 SVGIG (reference sequence). V lost 4 bases, J lost 6 bases, and 12 bases lay in between. The CDR3 is 13 residues long. The DNA for the CDR3 is TGTGCCTGGACCGTAGCGGGGCATGAAAAACTGTTTTTT. Its protein is CAWTVAGHEKLFF. Drawing the rest from reference TRBV30 and TRBJ1-4, the complete variable domain is SQTIHQWPATLVQPVGSPLSLECTVEGTSNPNLYWYRQAAGRGLQLLFYSVGIGQISSEVPQNLSASRPQDRQFILSSKKLLLSDSGFYLCAWTVAGHEKLFFGSGTQLSVL.

The chain carries TRBV4-2 and TRBJ2-3; D possibly corresponds to TRBD2 (6 bases). Looked up from germline, CDR1 is LGHNA and CDR2 is YNFKEQ. V was trimmed by 4 bases and J by 0 bases, leaving 11 bases between them. The CDR3 length is 15 residues. The CDR3 sequence is CASSPRDSSTDTQYF. CDR3 coding DNA: TGTGCCAGCAGCCCCCGGGACTCGAGCACAGATACGCAGTATTTT.

V and J are TRBV30 and TRBJ1-6; TRBD1 agrees at 8 bases. This CDR3 spans 14 amino acids. Unmatched junction bases numbered 6, after V lost 5 bases and J lost 6 bases. Germline CDR1 and CDR2: GTSNPN and SVGIG (reference sequence). The CDR3 sequence is CAWWTGRFNSPLHF. CDR3 nucleotides: TGTGCCTGGTGGACAGGGAGATTTAATTCACCCCTCCACTTT. The full variable domain, rest sourced from reference TRBV30 and TRBJ1-6, is SQTIHQWPATLVQPVGSPLSLECTVEGTSNPNLYWYRQAAGRGLQLLFYSVGIGQISSEVPQNLSASRPQDRQFILSSKKLLLSDSGFYLCAWWTGRFNSPLHFGNGTRLTVT.

This clone appeared a few times. This sequence joins TRBV29-1 and TRBJ2-5; 13 bases agree with TRBD2. V lost 7 bases, J lost 2 bases, and 4 bases stayed unmatched. Looked up from germline, CDR1 is SQVTM and CDR2 is ANQGSEA. The CDR3 spans 14 residues. The chain's CDR3 is CSAPGLAGQETQYF. Here the CDR3 DNA reads TGCAGCGCTCCGGGACTAGCGGGGCAAGAGACCCAGTACTTC. Looking up the rest from reference TRBV29-1 and TRBJ2-5 gives the full variable domain: SAVISQKPSRDICQRGTSLTIQCQVDSQVTMMFWYRQQPGQSLTLIATANQGSEATYESGFVIDKFPISRPNLTFSTLTVSNMSPEDSSIYLCSAPGLAGQETQYFGPGTRLLVL.